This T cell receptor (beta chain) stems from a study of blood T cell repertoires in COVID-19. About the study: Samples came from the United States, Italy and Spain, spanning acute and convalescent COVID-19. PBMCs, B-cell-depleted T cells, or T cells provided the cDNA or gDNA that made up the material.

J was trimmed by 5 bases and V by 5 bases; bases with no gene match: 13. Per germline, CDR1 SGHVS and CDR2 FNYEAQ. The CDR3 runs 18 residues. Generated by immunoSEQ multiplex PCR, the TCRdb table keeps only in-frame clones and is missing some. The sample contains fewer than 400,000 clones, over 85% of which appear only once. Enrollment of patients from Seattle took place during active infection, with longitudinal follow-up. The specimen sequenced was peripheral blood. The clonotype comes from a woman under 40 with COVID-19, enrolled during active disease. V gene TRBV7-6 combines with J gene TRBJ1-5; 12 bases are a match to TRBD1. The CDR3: CASSPRDRGPPHDQPQHF. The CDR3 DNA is TGTGCCAGCAGCCCGAGGGACAGGGGGCCACCTCACGATCAGCCCCAGCATTTT.